Following are 18 T cell receptor beta chains from one sample sequenced in a study of shared clonotypes between healthy human individuals. This table comes from immunoSEQ multiplex PCR, and its TCRdb copy is limited to in-frame clones, with some not included. The data show about 2.1 million clones, with 85% to 95% seen just once and about 1.5% held by the top ten. The naive CD8 population came from CD45RO-negative cells selected for CCR7, without terminally differentiated effector memory CD45RA+ cells. The material sequenced was naive CD8+ T cells from PBMCs. All receptors come from a man between 18 and 29 years old in good health. Some clones in this sample may be carry-over from other donors' samples.

The genes are TRBV4-1 and TRBJ2-1, with 7 nucleotides matching TRBD1. CDR1 is MGHRA and CDR2 is YSYEKL in the germline V gene. CDR3 length: 16 residues. J lost 9 bases, V lost 4 bases, and 15 bases had no gene match. As DNA, the CDR3 is TGCGCCAGCAGCCCCATCCTAAGGACAGGCATTGGTGAGCAGTTCTTC. Protein sequence: CASSPILRTGIGEQFF.

The gene calls are TRBV7-8 and TRBJ2-3, with 11 positions matching TRBD2. Germline CDR1 is SGHVS and CDR2 is FQNEAQ. Trimming removed 5 bases from V and 6 bases from J; junction bases left unmatched: 10. The CDR3 is made up of 16 amino acids. The CDR3 sequence: CASSEIRASGRDTQYF. CDR3 bases: TGTGCCAGCAGCGAAATCCGGGCTAGCGGGAGGGATACGCAGTATTTT.

The chain recombines TRBV15 with TRBJ2-1, with D perhaps TRBD2 (5 bases). Trimming left V 0 bases short and J 5 bases short, with 14 bases between. The CDR3 covers 16 residues. CDR1 is LNHNV, CDR2 YYDKDF, per germline (reference sequence). This CDR3 is CATSRELGSVHNEQFF. The CDR3 nucleotides read TGTGCCACCAGCAGAGAGTTGGGTAGCGTACACAATGAGCAGTTCTTC.

As to this clone: Other nucleotide sequences in the sample specify the same CDR3. The rearrangement joins TRBV15 to TRBJ2-2, with D tentatively TRBD1 (6 bases). This CDR3 region has 15 residues. V gave up 1 base and J gave up 5 bases, with 11 bases separating them. CDR1 and CDR2 from the germline V gene are LNHNV and YYDKDF (reference sequence). CDR3 coding DNA: TGTGCCACCAGCAGAGGGGGGCAGGGGACCGGGGAGCTGTTTTTT. It specifies CATSRGGQGTGELFF.

The V call is TRBV11-2, the J call TRBJ2-5, with 7 bases that match TRBD1. This CDR3 is built from 14 residues. J gave up 2 bases and V 3 bases, and 3 bases lay outside the gene matches. Per germline, CDR1 SGHAT and CDR2 FQNNGV. The CDR3, as DNA: TGTGCCAGCAGCTTCTGGGACAGACAAGAGACCCAGTACTTC. It translates to CASSFWDRQETQYF.

The chain joins TRBV6-1 to TRBJ1-1, with a tentative D call TRBD1 (5 bases). CDR3 length: 15 amino acids. The V end was cut by 2 bases, the J end by 3 bases, with 13 bases between. The germline gives CDR1 MNHNS, CDR2 SASEGT. In DNA form, the CDR3 reads TGTGCCAGCAGTGAATACCTGACAGCGTACACTGAAGCTTTCTTT. This codes for CASSEYLTAYTEAFF.

V is TRBV9 and J is TRBJ1-4; the D is unclear. Per the germline V gene, CDR1 is SGDLS and CDR2 is YYNGEE. The V end lost 4 bases, the J end lost 1 base, and 11 bases lay between the germline ends. This CDR3 comprises 15 residues. The CDR3: CASSPEGRTNEKLFF. Here the CDR3 DNA reads TGTGCCAGCAGCCCCGAGGGAAGAACTAATGAAAAACTGTTTTTT. The full variable domain, its missing parts supplied by reference TRBV9 and TRBJ1-4, is DSGVTQTPKHLITATGQRVTLRCSPRSGDLSVYWYQQSLDQGLQFLIQYYNGEERAKGNILERFSAQQFPDLHSELNLSSLELGDSALYFCASSPEGRTNEKLFFGSGTQLSVL.

V usage is TRBV25-1 and J usage is TRBJ1-1, with TRBD1 as a possible D gene (5 bases). CDR3 length equals 10 residues. Deletions cut 5 bases from V and 9 bases from J, with 7 bases between. Germline V CDR1 and CDR2: MGHDK, SYGVNS. CDR3 loop: CASSQGKAFF. The CDR3 DNA reads as TGTGCCAGCAGTCAGGGAAAAGCTTTCTTT.

The chain uses TRBV5-8 and TRBJ1-1; D might be TRBD1 (5 bases). Germline V lookup: CDR1 SGHTS, CDR2 YDEGEE. The CDR3 is 14 residues long. Trimming stripped 1 base from V and 3 bases from J, with 10 bases between. CDR3 nucleotide sequence: TGTGCCAGCAGCTTGAGGGACGCGGACACTGAAGCTTTCTTT. It is translated as CASSLRDADTEAFF.

This chain joins TRBV7-2 and TRBJ2-7, with 9 bases matching TRBD2. J was trimmed by 3 bases and V by 0 bases; bases with no gene match: 6. This CDR3 region has 16 residues. Looked up from germline, CDR1 is SGHTA and CDR2 is FQGNSA. The CDR3 nucleotides are TGTGCCAGCAGCTTAGCCGAGGGACTAGCCGACTACGAGCAGTACTTC. It encodes CASSLAEGLADYEQYF.

About this clone itself: Other DNA sequences of this sample code for an identical CDR3. The chain links TRBV5-5 to TRBJ2-7; the D is unclear. Trimming removed 5 bases at V and 2 bases at J, with 5 bases between. CDR3 length: 11 residues. Germline V gene data show CDR1 as SGHKS and CDR2 as YYEKEE (reference sequence). CDR3 protein: CASSLTYEQYF. CDR3 coding DNA: TGTGCCAGCAGTCTGACCTACGAGCAGTACTTC. The full variable domain, in which reference TRBV5-5 and TRBJ2-7 provide the parts outside the CDR3, is DAGVTQSPTHLIKTRGQQVTLRCSPISGHKSVSWYQQVLGQGPQFIFQYYEKEERGRGNFPDRFSARQFPNYSSELNVNALLLGDSALYLCASSLTYEQYFGPGTRLTVT.

V usage is TRBV7-6 and J usage is TRBJ2-1; 12 bases line up with TRBD2. The germline V gene has CDR1 SGHVS and CDR2 FNYEAQ. V trimming: 2 bases; J trimming: 4 bases; junction bases outside the gene matches: 18. The CDR3 contains 21 residues. CDR3 DNA: TGTGCCAGCAGCTTACTAGCGGGAGGGCCTTGGGAAGTTGATTTGTACAATGAGCAGTTCTTC. It yields the protein CASSLLAGGPWEVDLYNEQFF.

The rearrangement uses TRBV4-3 and TRBJ1-6; possible D gene TRBD1, 5 bases. The germline V gene has CDR1 LGHNA and CDR2 YSLEER. With 0 bases removed from V and 5 bases from J, the gap between germline ends came to 8 bases. This CDR3 spans 15 amino acids. CDR3 amino acids: CASSQDRQNNSPLHF. The CDR3 bases are TGCGCCAGCAGCCAAGATAGACAGAATAATTCACCCCTCCACTTT.

This chain uses TRBV2 with TRBJ2-1; D possibly corresponds to TRBD2 (6 bases). The CDR3 totals 15 residues. The V gene's germline CDR1 is SNHLY and CDR2 FYNNEI. V dropped 6 bases and J dropped 7 bases, with 19 bases sitting between them. For the CDR3, the DNA is TGTGCCAGCAGCTACGTGCCTAGCGCAAAGAATGAGCAGTTCTTC. Translation: CASSYVPSAKNEQFF.

This clone was seen a few times. V and J are TRBV10-3 and TRBJ1-5; D unresolved. The CDR3 contains 13 residues. Germline CDR1 is ENHRY and CDR2 is SYGVKD. The V and J ends lost 7 bases and 4 bases respectively, with 11 bases between them. The CDR3 DNA reads as TGTGCCATCATGCAGTACGAAAATCAGCCCCAGCATTTT. It translates to CAIMQYENQPQHF.

The CDR3 loop is CASSGGLARTYEQYF. The CDR3 region has the DNA TGTGCCAGCAGCGGGGGACTAGCGCGGACCTACGAGCAGTACTTC. The chain joins TRBV9 to TRBJ2-7, with 10 bases lining up with TRBD2. V dropped 3 bases and J dropped 2; count of bases not matched to a gene: 5. The CDR3 has 15 amino acids. The germline CDR1 and CDR2 sequences are SGDLS and YYNGEE. Complete variable domain (other parts from reference TRBV9 and TRBJ2-7): DSGVTQTPKHLITATGQRVTLRCSPRSGDLSVYWYQQSLDQGLQFLIQYYNGEERAKGNILERFSAQQFPDLHSELNLSSLELGDSALYFCASSGGLARTYEQYFGPGTRLTVT.

The rearrangement links TRBV11-2 to TRBJ2-7, with 11 nucleotides matching TRBD2. Germline assignment: CDR1 SGHAT and CDR2 FQNNGV. This CDR3 contains 15 residues. J lost 5 bases, V lost 5 bases, and 8 bases had no gene match. The DNA for the CDR3 is TGTGCCAGCAGCGGATATAGCGGGAGGGCCGACGAGCAGTACTTC. It is translated as CASSGYSGRADEQYF.

Remarks on this clone: The same CDR3 arises from other DNA sequences in this sample as well. The V and J genes are TRBV27 and TRBJ1-1, with 8 positions matching TRBD1. With 4 bases clipped from V and 4 bases from J, the junction kept 2 bases outside the gene matches. Per the germline V gene, CDR1 is MNHEY and CDR2 is SMNVEV (reference sequence). The CDR3 is made up of 13 amino acids. The CDR3 DNA reads as TGTGCCAGCAGTTACAGGGGGGGCACTGAAGCTTTCTTT. Its translation is CASSYRGGTEAFF.